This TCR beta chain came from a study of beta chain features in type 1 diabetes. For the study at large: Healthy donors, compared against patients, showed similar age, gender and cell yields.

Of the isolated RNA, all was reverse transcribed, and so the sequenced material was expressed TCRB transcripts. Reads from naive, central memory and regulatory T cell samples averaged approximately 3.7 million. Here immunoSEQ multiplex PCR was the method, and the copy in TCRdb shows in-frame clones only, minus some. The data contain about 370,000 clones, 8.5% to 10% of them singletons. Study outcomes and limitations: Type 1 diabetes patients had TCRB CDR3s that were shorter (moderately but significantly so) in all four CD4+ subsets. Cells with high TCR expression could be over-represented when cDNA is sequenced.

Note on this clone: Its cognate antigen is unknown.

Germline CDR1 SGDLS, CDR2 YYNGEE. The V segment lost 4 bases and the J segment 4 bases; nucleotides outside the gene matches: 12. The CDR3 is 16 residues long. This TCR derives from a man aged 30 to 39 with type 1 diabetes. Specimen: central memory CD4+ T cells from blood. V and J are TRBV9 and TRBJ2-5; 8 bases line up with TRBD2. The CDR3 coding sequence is TGTGCCAGCAGCCCGCTAGGCGGGGGGTTCAGAGAGACCCAGTACTTC. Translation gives CASSPLGGGFRETQYF.